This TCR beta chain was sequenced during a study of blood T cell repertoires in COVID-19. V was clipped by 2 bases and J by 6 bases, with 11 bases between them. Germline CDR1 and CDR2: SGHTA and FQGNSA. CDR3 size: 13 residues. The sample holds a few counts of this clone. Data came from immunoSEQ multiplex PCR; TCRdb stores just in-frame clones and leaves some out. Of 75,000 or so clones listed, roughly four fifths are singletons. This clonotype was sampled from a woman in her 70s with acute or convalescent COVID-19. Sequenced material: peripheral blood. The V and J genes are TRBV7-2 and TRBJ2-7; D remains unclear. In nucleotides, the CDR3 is TGTGCCAGCAGCTTATTGGCGGAGAGCGAGCAGTACTTC. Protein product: CASSLLAESEQYF.